A selection of T cell receptor beta chains follows, all from one sample in a study of cytomegalovirus exposure and HLA in healthy donors. Data came from immunoSEQ multiplex PCR; TCRdb stores just in-frame clones and leaves some out. This sample has fewer than 85,000 clones, with 74% found just once. Sequenced material: PBMCs. The receptor set was obtained from a man aged 35 to 55 in good health and CMV-seropositive. CDR3s include the opening cysteine and the closing phenylalanine or tryptophan. The order of the fields is D gene, clone size, CDR3 length, J gene, V gene, CDR3 protein, CDR3 DNA. D genes are given only for firm matches. The size of a clone is reported for some rows only, either as once, few or many, or as a class for expanded clones.

TRBD1 . 14 TRBJ1-3 TRBV27 CASRGSDRGDTIYF TGTGCCAGCAGGGGGTCGGACAGGGGGGACACCATATATTTT
. . 15 TRBJ2-3 TRBV28 CASTKGESWRDTQYF TGTGCCAGCACCAAGGGGGAGAGTTGGAGAGATACGCAGTATTTT
TRBD1 few 16 TRBJ2-3 TRBV9 CASSPRDRLSADTQYF TGTGCCAGCAGCCCTCGGGACAGGTTGAGTGCAGATACGCAGTATTTT
TRBD1 . 15 TRBJ2-7 TRBV9 CASSVEGRGSYEQYF TGTGCCAGCAGCGTAGAAGGCAGGGGGTCGTACGAGCAGTACTTC
. . 13 TRBJ2-1 TRBV2 CASTTRPPNEQFF TGTGCCAGCACCACTAGACCCCCCAATGAGCAGTTCTTC
TRBD1 . 16 TRBJ2-5 TRBV30 CAFSGTGVLEEETQYF TGTGCCTTTTCCGGGACAGGGGTGCTTGAGGAAGAGACCCAGTACTTC
. few 13 TRBJ1-1 TRBV11-1 CASSLARNTEAFF TGTGCCAGCAGCTTAGCCAGGAACACTGAAGCTTTCTTT
. . 20 TRBJ2-5 TRBV19 CASSIDQFADGRGVEETQYF TGTGCCAGTAGTATAGATCAATTTGCTGATGGCAGGGGCGTTGAAGAGACCCAGTACTTC
. . 14 TRBJ1-5 TRBV27 CASSRGLGNQPQHF TGTGCCAGCAGTAGGGGACTGGGCAATCAGCCCCAGCATTTT
. . 18 TRBJ2-6 TRBV21-1 CASSFDRATFSGANVLTF TGTGCCAGCAGCTTTGACAGAGCTACGTTCTCTGGGGCCAACGTCCTGACTTTC
. . 15 TRBJ2-2 TRBV7-8 CASSPAAANTGELFF TGTGCCAGCAGCCCCGCCGCGGCGAACACCGGGGAGCTGTTTTTT
. few 15 TRBJ2-3 TRBV27 CASSLRARDPDTQYF TGTGCCAGCAGCCTGCGTGCCCGGGATCCAGATACGCAGTATTTT
TRBD2 . 17 TRBJ2-3 TRBV6-1 CASSEAGGWGGTDTQYF TGTGCCAGCAGTGAAGCCGGCGGGTGGGGAGGGACAGATACGCAGTATTTT
TRBD1 . 18 TRBJ2-7 TRBV11-3 CASSLGLSAGTDTYEQYF TGTGCCAGCAGCTTAGGTCTCTCAGCCGGGACAGATACCTACGAGCAGTACTTC
. . 15 TRBJ1-5 TRBV6-6 CASSWGTSSNQPQHF TGTGCCAGCAGTTGGGGGACAAGTAGCAATCAGCCCCAGCATTTT
TRBD1 . 16 TRBJ2-3 TRBV15 CATSRERTGVADTQYF TGTGCCACCAGCAGGGAAAGGACAGGGGTGGCCGATACGCAGTATTTT
TRBD2 . 14 TRBJ2-1 TRBV7-9 CASSSTSVFNEQFF TGTGCCAGCAGCTCTACTAGCGTCTTCAATGAGCAGTTCTTC
. . 15 TRBJ2-1 TRBV6-1 CASGKPPSGENEQFF TGTGCCAGCGGCAAACCTCCCTCGGGAGAGAATGAGCAGTTCTTC
TRBD1 few 13 TRBJ2-7 TRBV19 CASRPGQAYEQYF TGTGCCAGTAGACCAGGACAGGCCTACGAGCAGTACTTC
. . 15 TRBJ2-7 TRBV28 CASRPTGKGSYEQYF TGTGCCAGCAGGCCCACAGGGAAGGGCTCCTACGAGCAGTACTTC
. . 12 TRBJ2-1 TRBV9 CASSVAENEQFF TGTGCCAGCAGCGTCGCAGAAAATGAGCAGTTCTTC
. . 15 TRBJ2-5 TRBV4-3 CASSQEQGGRETQYF TGCGCCAGCAGCCAGGAACAGGGTGGGAGAGAGACCCAGTACTTC
TRBD1 . 15 TRBJ2-1 TRBV27 CASSLVTGDYNEQFF TGTGCCAGCAGTTTAGTGACAGGGGATTACAATGAGCAGTTCTTC
. . 13 TRBJ1-1 TRBV14 CASSHNMNTEAFF TGTGCCAGCAGCCATAACATGAACACTGAAGCTTTCTTT
. . 15 TRBJ1-2 TRBV4-2 CASSQDQTVNYGYTF TGTGCCAGCAGCCAAGATCAGACAGTTAACTATGGCTACACCTTC
. . 13 TRBJ1-1 TRBV19 CASRSSLNTEAFF TGTGCCAGTAGAAGTAGCCTGAACACTGAAGCTTTCTTT
TRBD1 few 15 TRBJ1-1 TRBV7-9 CASSYHPGGRTEAFF TGTGCCAGCAGCTACCACCCAGGGGGCCGGACTGAAGCTTTCTTT
TRBD2 . 15 TRBJ2-2 TRBV5-1 CASSERGVNTGELFF TGCGCCAGCAGCGAGCGGGGGGTCAACACCGGGGAGCTGTTTTTT
TRBD1 . 18 TRBJ2-6 TRBV23-1 CASSQTGTGGYGANVLTF TGCGCCAGCAGTCAGACCGGGACAGGGGGTTATGGGGCCAACGTCCTGACTTTC
. . 17 TRBJ1-2 TRBV7-9 CASSLAILGQTNYGYTF TGTGCCAGCAGCTTAGCGATTTTAGGACAGACTAACTATGGCTACACCTTC
. . 14 TRBJ1-3 TRBV5-1 CASSLEQAGNTIYF TGCGCCAGCAGCTTGGAGCAGGCTGGAAACACCATATATTTT
TRBD1 . 13 TRBJ1-1 TRBV11-3 CASSSDPGTGAFF TGTGCCAGCAGCTCTGACCCGGGGACAGGTGCTTTCTTT
. . 15 TRBJ1-2 TRBV18 CASSITAQSNYGYTF TGTGCCAGCTCCATAACAGCTCAAAGTAACTATGGCTACACCTTC
. . 13 TRBJ2-6 TRBV6-1 CASGISGANVLTF TGTGCCAGCGGCATCTCTGGGGCCAACGTCCTGACTTTC
. . 15 TRBJ1-3 TRBV9 CASSVGGNSGNTIYF TGTGCCAGCAGCGTGGGCGGGAACTCTGGAAACACCATATATTTT
. . 13 TRBJ2-1 TRBV9 CASRGSGRNEQFF TGTGCCAGCAGGGGGAGCGGGCGTAATGAGCAGTTCTTC